This section outlines one TCR beta chain sequence together with its context. The V and J ends lost 0 bases and 10 bases, in that order; junction bases with no gene match: 10. Per germline, CDR1 LGHNA and CDR2 YSLEER. The CDR3 totals 16 residues. The data originate from a study of blood T cell repertoires in COVID-19. Generated by immunoSEQ multiplex PCR, the TCRdb table keeps only in-frame clones and is missing some. The repertoire consists of roughly 230,000 clones, with 87% occurring once and the leading ten covering 7% to 7.5%. The TCR sequence derives from a man aged 25-40 years in a cohort exposed to, infected with or recovered from COVID-19 (not recorded which). V usage is TRBV4-3 and J usage is TRBJ2-1; 9 bases agree with TRBD2. Specimen: PBMCs or T cells enriched from blood (not recorded which). CDR3 DNA: TGCGCCAGCAGCCAAGATCAAGCGGGAGGAGAAAGGGAGCAGTTCTTC. Amino acids: CASSQDQAGGEREQFF.